These 11 T cell receptor beta chains were sequenced from one sample in a study of regulatory T cells in long-lasting Graves disease. Arm-PCR of CDR3 regions and iRepertoire HTBI primers were used to build TCR beta libraries. TCRdb independently ran MiXCR on the multiplex PCR reads; one entry per CDR3 protein. The sample contains approximately 380,000 distinct CDR3 sequences, roughly 20% of which appear only once. This sample's time point: persistent/refractory GD, antithyroid drugs over 5 years with positive TRAb. PBMC RNA served as the TCR library source. Source: peripheral blood mononuclear cells (PBMCs), taken when the disease was refractory, from a patient treated with antithyroid drugs. The receptors stem from a female donor with Graves disease.

This chain's CDR3 is CAWNPARNTEAFF. The CDR3 region has the DNA TGTGCCTGGAACCCGGCGAGGAACACTGAAGCTTTCTTT. This rearrangement joins TRBV30 to TRBJ1-1; unclear D gene. The germline gives CDR1 GTSNPN, CDR2 SVGIG (reference sequence). This CDR3 region has 13 residues. V gave up 4 bases and J gave up 1 base, with 10 bases separating them.

This clonotype has more than one count but fewer than ten. This chain connects TRBV5-8 to TRBJ2-7, with 7 bases identical to TRBD1. After removal of 4 bases from V and 0 bases from J, the junction contained 4 bases not matched to a gene. This CDR3 has 14 residues. Germline lookup yields CDR1 SGHTS and CDR2 YDEGEE. In DNA, the CDR3 is TGTGCCAGCAGCACGGGACAGTTCTCCTACGAGCAGTACTTC. Amino acids: CASSTGQFSYEQYF. Using reference TRBV5-8 and TRBJ2-7 for the parts outside the CDR3, the full variable domain is EAGVTQSPTHLIKTRGQQATLRCSPISGHTSVYWYQQALGLGLQFLLWYDEGEERNRGNFPPRFSGRQFPNYSSELNVNALELEDSALYLCASSTGQFSYEQYFGPGTRLTVT.

This clonotype was recorded at least ten times. The chain couples TRBV6-2 or TRBV6-3 to TRBJ1-2, with 11 bases fitting TRBD1. The CDR3 is 20 amino acids. Germline V gene sequence: CDR1 MNHEY, CDR2 SVGEGT. J was trimmed by 2 bases and V by 0 bases; bases with no gene match: 14. The DNA of the CDR3 is TGTGCCAGCAGTTACTCGGCACCCGGGACAGGGGGAATTACCAACTATGGCTACACCTTC. Translation: CASSYSAPGTGGITNYGYTF.

This clonotype was counted a few times. V usage is TRBV19 and J usage is TRBJ1-5; tentatively, D is TRBD1 (6 bases). Germline V gene sequence: CDR1 LNHDA, CDR2 SQIVND (reference sequence). V lost 6 bases, J lost 7 bases, and 16 bases lay in between. The CDR3 has 14 residues. CDR3 protein: CASSWGGAGQPQHF. CDR3 nucleotide sequence: TGTGCCAGTAGCTGGGGGGGGGCAGGGCAGCCCCAGCATTTT.

This clonotype was found a few times. The chain joins TRBV5-8 to TRBJ2-5; unclear D gene. This CDR3 comprises 10 residues. The V end was cut by 3 bases, the J end by 10 bases, with 7 bases between. CDR1 and CDR2 from the germline V gene are SGHTS and YDEGEE. The CDR3 here is CASSSGHQYF. The CDR3 bases are TGTGCCAGCAGCTCGGGTCACCAGTACTTC.

This clonotype occurred a few times. This could be a read error, since a much larger clone is one nucleotide away. The V call is TRBV11-2, the J call TRBJ2-5; D is possibly TRBD1 or TRBD2 (5 bases each). The CDR3 contains 15 residues. V was cut by 5 bases and J by 4 bases, with 17 bases left in between. Germline V lookup: CDR1 SGHAT, CDR2 FQNNGV. The chain's CDR3 is CASSHQRGLVETQYF. Here the CDR3 DNA reads TGTGCCAGCAGCCATCAGAGGGGATTGGTAGAGACCCAGTACTTC. The whole variable domain, remainder taken from reference TRBV11-2 and TRBJ2-5, is EAGVAQSPRYKIIEKRQSVAFWCNPISGHATLYWYQQILGQGPKLLIQFQNNGVVDDSQLPKDRFSAERLKGVDSTLKIQPAKLEDSAVYLCASSHQRGLVETQYFGPGTRLLVL.

The V call is TRBV3-1, the J call TRBJ2-7; possibly TRBD2 for D (7 bases). CDR1 and CDR2 from the germline V gene are LGHDT and YNNKEL (reference sequence). This CDR3 has 16 residues. The V end was cut by 0 bases, the J end by 0 bases, with 12 bases between. The CDR3 loop reads CASSQEGGGSSYEQYF. CDR3 DNA sequence: TGTGCCAGCAGCCAAGAAGGCGGGGGCAGCTCCTACGAGCAGTACTTC.

The chain combines TRBV20-1 with TRBJ1-5; TRBD1 matches at 10 bases. The length of the CDR3 is 13 residues. Per the germline V gene, CDR1 is DFQATT and CDR2 is SNEGSKA (reference sequence). With 5 bases clipped from V and 9 bases from J, the junction kept 7 bases outside the gene matches. The CDR3 region has the DNA TGCAGTGCTCCGGGACAGGGGTCGGCGCCCCAGCATTTT. Its protein product is CSAPGQGSAPQHF.

This clonotype has just a few counts. V is TRBV7-8 and J is TRBJ1-5, with D perhaps matching TRBD1 (5 bases). V dropped 5 bases and J dropped 4 bases, with 15 bases sitting between them. The V gene's germline CDR1 is SGHVS and CDR2 FQNEAQ. The CDR3 has 15 amino acids. CDR3 protein: CASSPGDPGNQPQHF. CDR3 in DNA: TGTGCCAGCAGCCCGGGGGATCCTGGGAATCAGCCCCAGCATTTT.

V and J are TRBV11-2 and TRBJ2-3; D uncertain. The germline V gene has CDR1 SGHAT and CDR2 FQNNGV. There are 14 residues in the CDR3. The germline V and J ends were trimmed by 1 base and 8 bases, with 13 bases remaining between them. CDR3 region: CASSLAYTLVTQYF. Written as DNA, the CDR3 is TGTGCCAGCAGCTTAGCTTATACCCTCGTTACGCAGTATTTT.

J is TRBJ2-5 and V is TRBV6-2 or TRBV6-3; TRBD1 is a possible D gene (6 bases). V lost 8 bases, J lost 0 bases, and 16 bases lay in between. Germline V gene data show CDR1 as MNHEY and CDR2 as SVGEGT. The CDR3 loop spans 15 amino acids. This CDR3 reads CASEAERGYQETQYF. The CDR3, as DNA: TGTGCCAGCGAGGCCGAAAGGGGGTACCAAGAGACCCAGTACTTC.